Each of the 3 T cell receptor beta chains below was sequenced from the same sample in a study of T cell responses to AZD1222 COVID-19 vaccine. The method was immunoSEQ multiplex PCR; TCRdb's version includes in-frame clones alone and lacks a portion of them. The sample yields 120,000 to 150,000 clones, approximately 88% seen once. The source was peripheral blood, collected on day 0 of MenACWY control vaccination. The receptors come from an adult in good health.

The chain carries TRBV10-3 and TRBJ2-5; unclear D gene. The CDR3 is made up of 12 amino acids. V lost 4 bases to trimming and J lost 5 bases, with 8 bases between them. Germline lookup yields CDR1 ENHRY and CDR2 SYGVKD. The CDR3 DNA follows: TGTGCCATCAGTGTCGACGGGGAGACCCAGTACTTC. This encodes CAISVDGETQYF.

The J gene is TRBJ2-2, the V gene TRBV19, with D perhaps being TRBD1 or TRBD2 (5 bases each). The germline V gene encodes CDR1 LNHDA and CDR2 SQIVND (reference sequence). Trimming shortened V by 1 base and J by 5 bases, and 11 bases separated the two germline ends. The CDR3 consists of 15 residues. CDR3 DNA: TGTGCCAGTAGTATAGCCACTGGGGGAACCGGGGAGCTGTTTTTT. Protein product: CASSIATGGTGELFF.

This clone appeared once. The rearrangement uses TRBV25-1 and TRBJ2-2; maybe TRBD1 (5 bases). The CDR3 runs 17 residues. With 0 bases removed from V and 5 bases from J, the gap between germline ends came to 16 bases. Per the germline V gene, CDR1 is MGHDK and CDR2 is SYGVNS. The CDR3 bases are TGTGCCAGCAGTGAATATATGAGCCTCAGGGAAACCGGGGAGCTGTTTTTT. Protein sequence: CASSEYMSLRETGELFF.